A selection of T cell receptor beta chains follows, all from one sample in a study of blood T cell dynamics during melanoma immunotherapy. Assay: immunoSEQ multiplex PCR; the TCRdb copy retains only in-frame clones and omits some. This sample yields about 10,000 clones, of which about 88% are seen a single time; approximately 6.4% belongs to the top ten. This material consisted of blood, taken from a patient treated with checkpoint blockade. These receptor sequences come from a human donor with melanoma. Both conserved end residues are part of each CDR3. Each record gives: CDR3 DNA, CDR3 protein, J gene, D gene, CDR3 length, V gene, clone size. The D gene is left open where the match is weak. The size field is filled for only some rows; it gives once, few, many or a size class.

cdr3_nt: TGTGCCAGTAACCCTGGTGGGATCCAAGAGACCCAGTACTTC
cdr3_aa: CASNPGGIQETQYF
j_call: TRBJ2-5
d_call: NA
cdr3_length: 14
v_call: TRBV19
clone_size: once

cdr3_nt: TGTGCCAGCAGTTCCCGGACAGGGAACACTGAAGCTTTCTTT
cdr3_aa: CASSSRTGNTEAFF
j_call: TRBJ1-1
d_call: TRBD1
cdr3_length: 14
v_call: TRBV6-5
clone_size: NA

cdr3_nt: TGTGCCAGTCAACAGGGCAGTAGGGGCGGCTACACCTTC
cdr3_aa: CASQQGSRGGYTF
j_call: TRBJ1-2
d_call: NA
cdr3_length: 13
v_call: TRBV6-5
clone_size: few

cdr3_nt: TGTGCCAGCAGATTGGGCCCCTATGGCTACACCTTC
cdr3_aa: CASRLGPYGYTF
j_call: TRBJ1-2
d_call: NA
cdr3_length: 12
v_call: TRBV6-5
clone_size: NA

cdr3_nt: TGCGCCAGCAGCCAAGAGCAGAACACTGAAGCTTTCTTT
cdr3_aa: CASSQEQNTEAFF
j_call: TRBJ1-1
d_call: NA
cdr3_length: 13
v_call: TRBV4-3
clone_size: NA

cdr3_nt: TGCGCCAGCAGTTTGTGGGACGGATACAATGAGCAGTTCTTC
cdr3_aa: CASSLWDGYNEQFF
j_call: TRBJ2-1
d_call: NA
cdr3_length: 14
v_call: TRBV5-1
clone_size: NA

cdr3_nt: TGTGCCAGCAGTTACTGGCAGGGGGCGGATGGCTACACCTTC
cdr3_aa: CASSYWQGADGYTF
j_call: TRBJ1-2
d_call: TRBD1
cdr3_length: 14
v_call: TRBV6-5
clone_size: NA

cdr3_nt: TGTGCCACCAGGACAGGGCCAGATACGCAGTATTTT
cdr3_aa: CATRTGPDTQYF
j_call: TRBJ2-3
d_call: TRBD1
cdr3_length: 12
v_call: TRBV6-6
clone_size: NA

cdr3_nt: TGCAGCGTTGAACCCGGGGGGGGCGGCTACACCTTC
cdr3_aa: CSVEPGGGGYTF
j_call: TRBJ1-2
d_call: NA
cdr3_length: 12
v_call: TRBV29-1
clone_size: NA

cdr3_nt: TGTGCCTGGAGTGGGACAGGGCTTAGCAATCAGCCCCAGCATTTT
cdr3_aa: CAWSGTGLSNQPQHF
j_call: TRBJ1-5
d_call: TRBD1
cdr3_length: 15
v_call: TRBV30
clone_size: NA

cdr3_nt: TGTGCCAGCAGCTTAAGAAGGGGAGGGCTAGCGGGTACTGAAGCTTTCTTT
cdr3_aa: CASSLRRGGLAGTEAFF
j_call: TRBJ1-1
d_call: NA
cdr3_length: 17
v_call: TRBV7-3
clone_size: NA

cdr3_nt: TGTGCCAGCAGCTTTTGGGAGAGCACAGATACGCAGTATTTT
cdr3_aa: CASSFWESTDTQYF
j_call: TRBJ2-3
d_call: NA
cdr3_length: 14
v_call: TRBV5-6
clone_size: NA

cdr3_nt: TGTGCCAGCAGCTTAGCGTCTGCCGGGGAGCTGTTTTTT
cdr3_aa: CASSLASAGELFF
j_call: TRBJ2-2
d_call: NA
cdr3_length: 13
v_call: TRBV7-2
clone_size: NA

cdr3_nt: TGTGCCAGTACTTACTGGGGGGGGACAGTCGACACTGAAGCTTTCTTT
cdr3_aa: CASTYWGGTVDTEAFF
j_call: TRBJ1-1
d_call: TRBD1
cdr3_length: 16
v_call: TRBV19
clone_size: NA

cdr3_nt: TGTGCCAGCAGTAGAGGCGGGGGGGCTTTAGATACGCAGTATTTT
cdr3_aa: CASSRGGGALDTQYF
j_call: TRBJ2-3
d_call: TRBD2
cdr3_length: 15
v_call: TRBV7-3
clone_size: NA

cdr3_nt: TGTGCCAGCAGCCCGATTATGGGGGACACTGAAGCTTTCTTT
cdr3_aa: CASSPIMGDTEAFF
j_call: TRBJ1-1
d_call: NA
cdr3_length: 14
v_call: TRBV7-2
clone_size: NA

cdr3_nt: TGTGCCAGCAGCCTTTGGACAGGGGCCTACGAGCAGTACTTC
cdr3_aa: CASSLWTGAYEQYF
j_call: TRBJ2-7
d_call: TRBD1
cdr3_length: 14
v_call: TRBV7-2
clone_size: NA

cdr3_nt: TGTGCCAGTAGTATACTGGGTGACCCTGCGGGGGAAAAACTGTTTTTT
cdr3_aa: CASSILGDPAGEKLFF
j_call: TRBJ1-4
d_call: NA
cdr3_length: 16
v_call: TRBV19
clone_size: NA

cdr3_nt: TGTGCCAGCAGCTTAGGGGGAAATGTGAGAGGCTACACCTTC
cdr3_aa: CASSLGGNVRGYTF
j_call: TRBJ1-2
d_call: NA
cdr3_length: 14
v_call: TRBV7-9
clone_size: medium-sized

cdr3_nt: TGTGCCAGCGGACCAGGGGACTCTGGCACAGATACGCAGTATTTT
cdr3_aa: CASGPGDSGTDTQYF
j_call: TRBJ2-3
d_call: NA
cdr3_length: 15
v_call: TRBV6-6
clone_size: NA

cdr3_nt: TGTGCCAGCAGTGTGACAGAAACTATGGGGTCACCCCTCCACTTT
cdr3_aa: CASSVTETMGSPLHF
j_call: TRBJ1-6
d_call: NA
cdr3_length: 15
v_call: TRBV2
clone_size: NA

cdr3_nt: TGTGCCATCAGTGCGGGGATGAGGGATCAGCCCCAGCATTTT
cdr3_aa: CAISAGMRDQPQHF
j_call: TRBJ1-5
d_call: NA
cdr3_length: 14
v_call: TRBV10-3
clone_size: NA

cdr3_nt: TGTGCCAGCCGAGCCGGGTGGGGGAGCACAGATACGCAGTATTTT
cdr3_aa: CASRAGWGSTDTQYF
j_call: TRBJ2-3
d_call: NA
cdr3_length: 15
v_call: TRBV11-2
clone_size: NA

cdr3_nt: TGTGCCAGCAGCTCGATAAACGAAGACAACTATGGCTACACCTTC
cdr3_aa: CASSSINEDNYGYTF
j_call: TRBJ1-2
d_call: NA
cdr3_length: 15
v_call: TRBV7-9
clone_size: few

cdr3_nt: TGTGCCAGCAGAGACTTGAATCAGCCCCAGCATTTT
cdr3_aa: CASRDLNQPQHF
j_call: TRBJ1-5
d_call: NA
cdr3_length: 12
v_call: TRBV28
clone_size: NA

cdr3_nt: TGTGCCAGCAGCAGACAGGGAGGAGGAATGGGGGAGCAGTACTTC
cdr3_aa: CASSRQGGGMGEQYF
j_call: TRBJ2-7
d_call: NA
cdr3_length: 15
v_call: TRBV7-8
clone_size: NA

cdr3_nt: TGTGCCTGGAGTGGACAGGGTGAAGCTTTCTTT
cdr3_aa: CAWSGQGEAFF
j_call: TRBJ1-1
d_call: TRBD1
cdr3_length: 11
v_call: TRBV30
clone_size: NA

cdr3_nt: TGTGCCAGCAGCTTGGAGCCGGGGGCACTAGAAAAACTGTTTTTT
cdr3_aa: CASSLEPGALEKLFF
j_call: TRBJ1-4
d_call: NA
cdr3_length: 15
v_call: TRBV5-4
clone_size: NA

cdr3_nt: TGCAGCGCCCGAGGGGGCAGCAGCTCTGGAAACACCATATATTTT
cdr3_aa: CSARGGSSSGNTIYF
j_call: TRBJ1-3
d_call: TRBD1
cdr3_length: 15
v_call: TRBV29-1
clone_size: NA

cdr3_nt: TGTGCCAGCAGCATACAGGGGAACACTGAAGCTTTCTTT
cdr3_aa: CASSIQGNTEAFF
j_call: TRBJ1-1
d_call: NA
cdr3_length: 13
v_call: TRBV6-5
clone_size: few

cdr3_nt: TGTGCCAGCAGCTCCCAACGGGGGAGCACAGATACGCAGTATTTT
cdr3_aa: CASSSQRGSTDTQYF
j_call: TRBJ2-3
d_call: NA
cdr3_length: 15
v_call: TRBV7-2
clone_size: NA

cdr3_nt: TGCGCCAGCAGCCTAGGACTAGCGGGCCCCTACGAGCAGTACTTC
cdr3_aa: CASSLGLAGPYEQYF
j_call: TRBJ2-7
d_call: TRBD2
cdr3_length: 15
v_call: TRBV4-3
clone_size: NA

cdr3_nt: TGTGCCAGCAGCCCGTTCGACTCTGGGGCCAACGTCCTGACTTTC
cdr3_aa: CASSPFDSGANVLTF
j_call: TRBJ2-6
d_call: NA
cdr3_length: 15
v_call: TRBV14
clone_size: NA

cdr3_nt: TGTGCCAGCAGAACACAGGGGGTTGCCGGCACCATATATTTT
cdr3_aa: CASRTQGVAGTIYF
j_call: TRBJ1-3
d_call: TRBD1
cdr3_length: 14
v_call: TRBV6-6
clone_size: few

cdr3_nt: TGTGCCAGCAGCGTAGACGGCAGGGGAAATTCACCCCTCCACTTT
cdr3_aa: CASSVDGRGNSPLHF
j_call: TRBJ1-6
d_call: NA
cdr3_length: 15
v_call: TRBV9
clone_size: NA

cdr3_nt: TGTGCCAGCAGCCAAGACGGGGGTTGGGGCAATGAGCAGTTCTTC
cdr3_aa: CASSQDGGWGNEQFF
j_call: TRBJ2-1
d_call: NA
cdr3_length: 15
v_call: TRBV4-2
clone_size: NA

cdr3_nt: TGTGCCAGCAGCTTAGATTCCGGGACAGGGGCTGGAAACACCATATATTTT
cdr3_aa: CASSLDSGTGAGNTIYF
j_call: TRBJ1-3
d_call: TRBD1
cdr3_length: 17
v_call: TRBV7-2
clone_size: NA

cdr3_nt: TGTGCCAGTAGTATAGATTACGGAACGAAAGAAGGTGGCTACACCTTC
cdr3_aa: CASSIDYGTKEGGYTF
j_call: TRBJ1-2
d_call: NA
cdr3_length: 16
v_call: TRBV19
clone_size: NA

cdr3_nt: TGTGCTAGCCGACTCGGGGGTTGGGTTCAAGAGACCCAGTACTTC
cdr3_aa: CASRLGGWVQETQYF
j_call: TRBJ2-5
d_call: NA
cdr3_length: 15
v_call: TRBV12-5
clone_size: NA

cdr3_nt: TGTGCCAGTAGTATAGAACGGGAGGGGGATCAGCCCCAGCATTTT
cdr3_aa: CASSIEREGDQPQHF
j_call: TRBJ1-5
d_call: NA
cdr3_length: 15
v_call: TRBV19
clone_size: NA

cdr3_nt: TGTGCCAGCCGGGACACCTTCTCCTACGAGCAGTACTTC
cdr3_aa: CASRDTFSYEQYF
j_call: TRBJ2-7
d_call: NA
cdr3_length: 13
v_call: TRBV10-3
clone_size: once

cdr3_nt: TGCGCCAGCAGCCTACTTTCAGGGGTCTCCTACGAGCAGTACTTC
cdr3_aa: CASSLLSGVSYEQYF
j_call: TRBJ2-7
d_call: NA
cdr3_length: 15
v_call: TRBV4-3
clone_size: NA

cdr3_nt: TGTGCCAGCACCAACCAGAGGGGCCGGGGCAATGAGCAGTTCTTC
cdr3_aa: CASTNQRGRGNEQFF
j_call: TRBJ2-1
d_call: NA
cdr3_length: 15
v_call: TRBV6-6
clone_size: NA

cdr3_nt: TGTGCCACCAGCAGAGCTCGGGGGGCCGGGGGAAACATTCAGTACTTC
cdr3_aa: CATSRARGAGGNIQYF
j_call: TRBJ2-4
d_call: NA
cdr3_length: 16
v_call: TRBV15
clone_size: NA